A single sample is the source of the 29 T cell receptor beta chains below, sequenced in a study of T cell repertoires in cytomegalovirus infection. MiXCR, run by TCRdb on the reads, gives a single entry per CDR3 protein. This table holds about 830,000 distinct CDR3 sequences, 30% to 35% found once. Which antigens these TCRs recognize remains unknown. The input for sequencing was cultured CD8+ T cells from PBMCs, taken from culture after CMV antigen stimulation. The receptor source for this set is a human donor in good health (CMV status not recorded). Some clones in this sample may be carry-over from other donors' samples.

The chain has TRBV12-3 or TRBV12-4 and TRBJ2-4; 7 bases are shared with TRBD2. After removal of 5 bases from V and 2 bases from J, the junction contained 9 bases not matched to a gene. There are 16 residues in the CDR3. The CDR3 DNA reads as TGTGCCAGCAGTCCCCGGGGAGGGGTTCCCAAAAACATTCAGTACTTC. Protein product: CASSPRGGVPKNIQYF.

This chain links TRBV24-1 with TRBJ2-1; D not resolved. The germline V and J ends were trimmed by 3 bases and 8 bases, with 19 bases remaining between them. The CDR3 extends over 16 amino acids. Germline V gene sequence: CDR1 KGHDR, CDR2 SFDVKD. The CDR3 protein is CATSDAARSRWDEQFF. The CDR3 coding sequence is TGTGCCACCAGTGATGCCGCCAGGAGTAGATGGGATGAGCAGTTCTTC.

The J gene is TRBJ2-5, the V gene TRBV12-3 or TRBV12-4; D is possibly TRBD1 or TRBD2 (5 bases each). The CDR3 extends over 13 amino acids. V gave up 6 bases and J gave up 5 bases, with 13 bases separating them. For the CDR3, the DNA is TGTGCCAGCAGACCTCGGGGCCGGGAGACCCAGTACTTC. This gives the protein CASRPRGRETQYF.

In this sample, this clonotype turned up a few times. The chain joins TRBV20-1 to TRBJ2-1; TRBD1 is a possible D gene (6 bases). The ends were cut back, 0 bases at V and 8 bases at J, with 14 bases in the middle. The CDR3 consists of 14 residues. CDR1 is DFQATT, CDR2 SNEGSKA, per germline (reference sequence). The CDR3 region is CSARDPDSIYEQFF. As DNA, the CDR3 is TGCAGTGCTAGAGACCCGGACAGTATCTATGAGCAGTTCTTC.

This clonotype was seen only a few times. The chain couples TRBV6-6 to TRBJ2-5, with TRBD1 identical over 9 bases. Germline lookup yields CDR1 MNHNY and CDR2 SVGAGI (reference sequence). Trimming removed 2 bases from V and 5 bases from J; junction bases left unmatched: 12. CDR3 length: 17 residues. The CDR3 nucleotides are TGTGCCAGCAGTTACACCCCCTTGGACAGGGGAAGCGAGACCCAGTACTTC. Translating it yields CASSYTPLDRGSETQYF.

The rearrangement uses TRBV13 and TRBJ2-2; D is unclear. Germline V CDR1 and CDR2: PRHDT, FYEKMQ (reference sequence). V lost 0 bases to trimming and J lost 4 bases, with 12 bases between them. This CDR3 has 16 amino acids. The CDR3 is CASSLGPVPPTGELFF. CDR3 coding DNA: TGTGCCAGCAGCTTAGGCCCGGTACCTCCCACCGGGGAGCTGTTTTTT.

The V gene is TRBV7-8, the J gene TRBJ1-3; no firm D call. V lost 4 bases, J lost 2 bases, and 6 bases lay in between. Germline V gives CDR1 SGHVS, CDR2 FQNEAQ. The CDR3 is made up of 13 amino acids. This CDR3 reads CASSWGAGNTIYF. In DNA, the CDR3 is TGTGCCAGCAGCTGGGGAGCTGGAAACACCATATATTTT.

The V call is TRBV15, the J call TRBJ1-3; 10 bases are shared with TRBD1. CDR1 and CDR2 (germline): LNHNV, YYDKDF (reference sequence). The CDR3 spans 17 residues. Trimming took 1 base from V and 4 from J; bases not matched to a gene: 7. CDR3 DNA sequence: TGTGCCACCAGCAGAGTTGCCCGACAGGGGGCCGGAAACACCATATATTTT. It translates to CATSRVARQGAGNTIYF.

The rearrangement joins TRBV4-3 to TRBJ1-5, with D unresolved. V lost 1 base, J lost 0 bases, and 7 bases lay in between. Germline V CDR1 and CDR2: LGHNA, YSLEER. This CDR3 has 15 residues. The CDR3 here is CASSQVHHSNQPQHF. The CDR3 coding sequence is TGCGCCAGCAGCCAAGTCCACCATAGCAATCAGCCCCAGCATTTT.

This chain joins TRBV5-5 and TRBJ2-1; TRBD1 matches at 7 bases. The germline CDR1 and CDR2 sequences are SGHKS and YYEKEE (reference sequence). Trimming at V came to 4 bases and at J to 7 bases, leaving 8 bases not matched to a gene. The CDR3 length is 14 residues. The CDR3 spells CASSPNRGWNEQFF. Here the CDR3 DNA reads TGTGCCAGCAGCCCTAACAGGGGTTGGAATGAGCAGTTCTTC.

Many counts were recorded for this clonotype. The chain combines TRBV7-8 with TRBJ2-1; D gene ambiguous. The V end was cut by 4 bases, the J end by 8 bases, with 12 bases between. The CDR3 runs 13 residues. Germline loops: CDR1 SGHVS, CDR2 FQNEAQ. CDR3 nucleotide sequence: TGTGCCAGCAGCTCGCAGCCGGTAGATGAGCAGTTCTTC. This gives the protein CASSSQPVDEQFF.

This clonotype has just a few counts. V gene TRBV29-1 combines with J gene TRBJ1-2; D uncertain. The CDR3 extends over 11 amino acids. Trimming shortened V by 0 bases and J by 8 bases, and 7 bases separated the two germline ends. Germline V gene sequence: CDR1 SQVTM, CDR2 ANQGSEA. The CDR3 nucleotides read TGCAGCGTTGAAGAGCGATTGGGCTACACCTTC. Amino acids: CSVEERLGYTF.

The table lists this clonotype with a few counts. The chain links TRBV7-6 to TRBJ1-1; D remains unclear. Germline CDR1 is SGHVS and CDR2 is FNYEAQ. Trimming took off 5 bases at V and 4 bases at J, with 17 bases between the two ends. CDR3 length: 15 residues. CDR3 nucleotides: TGTGCCAGCAGCCCTCTCGCGGGCACGCGCACTGAAGCTTTCTTT. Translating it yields CASSPLAGTRTEAFF.

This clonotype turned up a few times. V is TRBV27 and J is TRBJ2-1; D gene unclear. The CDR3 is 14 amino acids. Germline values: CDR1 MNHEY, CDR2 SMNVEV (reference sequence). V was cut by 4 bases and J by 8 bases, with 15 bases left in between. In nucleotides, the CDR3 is TGTGCCAGCAGTTCTCGACTCAATGTGGATGAGCAGTTCTTC. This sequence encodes CASSSRLNVDEQFF.

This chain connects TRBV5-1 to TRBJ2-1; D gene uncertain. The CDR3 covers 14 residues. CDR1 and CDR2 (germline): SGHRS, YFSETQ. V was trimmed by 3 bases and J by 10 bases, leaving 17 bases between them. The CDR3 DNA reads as TGCGCCAGCAGCTGGTCGTTAGGTAGAGAGGAGCAGTTCTTC. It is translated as CASSWSLGREEQFF.

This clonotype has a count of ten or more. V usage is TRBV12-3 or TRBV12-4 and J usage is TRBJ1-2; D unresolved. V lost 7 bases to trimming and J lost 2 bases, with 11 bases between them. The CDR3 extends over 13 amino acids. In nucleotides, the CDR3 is TGTGCCAGCACCCTGACACCGAACTATGGCTACACCTTC. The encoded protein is CASTLTPNYGYTF.

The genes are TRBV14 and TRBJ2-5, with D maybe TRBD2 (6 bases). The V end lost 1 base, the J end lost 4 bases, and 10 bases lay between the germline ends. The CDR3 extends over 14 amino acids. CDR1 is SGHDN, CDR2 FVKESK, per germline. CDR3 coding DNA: TGTGCCAGCAGCCAAGCGCGGGGCAGAGAGACCCAGTACTTC. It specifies CASSQARGRETQYF.

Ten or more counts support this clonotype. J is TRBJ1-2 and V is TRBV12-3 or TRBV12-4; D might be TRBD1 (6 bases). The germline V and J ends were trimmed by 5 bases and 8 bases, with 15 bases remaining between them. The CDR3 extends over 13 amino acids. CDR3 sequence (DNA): TGTGCCAGCAGTACCACAGGGTCAGAAGGCTACACCTTC. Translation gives CASSTTGSEGYTF.

The CDR3 here is CASGGLGRNEQFF. The CDR3 bases are TGTGCCAGCGGGGGGTTAGGACGCAATGAGCAGTTCTTC. V usage is TRBV6-1 and J usage is TRBJ2-1, with D perhaps matching TRBD2 (6 bases). The CDR3 contains 13 residues. Germline CDR1 is MNHNS and CDR2 is SASEGT. Trimming took off 8 bases at V and 6 bases at J, with 14 bases between the two ends.

CDR3: CASKFLSPTGAGELFF. In DNA, the CDR3 is TGTGCCAGCAAGTTTCTAAGTCCGACAGGCGCCGGGGAGCTGTTTTTT. The V gene is TRBV27, the J gene TRBJ2-2; tentative D call: TRBD1 (6 bases). This CDR3 contains 16 residues. Germline lookup yields CDR1 MNHEY and CDR2 SMNVEV (reference sequence). V lost 7 bases to trimming and J lost 6 bases, with 21 bases between them.

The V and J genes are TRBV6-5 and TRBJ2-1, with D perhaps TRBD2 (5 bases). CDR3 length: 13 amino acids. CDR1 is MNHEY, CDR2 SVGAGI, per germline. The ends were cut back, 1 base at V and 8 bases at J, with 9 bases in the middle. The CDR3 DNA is TGTGCCAGCAGTTACTATGCGGGCGATGAGCAGTTCTTC. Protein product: CASSYYAGDEQFF.

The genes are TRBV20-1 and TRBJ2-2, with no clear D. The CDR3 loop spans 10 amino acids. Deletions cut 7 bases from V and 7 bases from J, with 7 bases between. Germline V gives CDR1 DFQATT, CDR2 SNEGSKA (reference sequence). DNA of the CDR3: TGCAGTGTGTGGGGCGGGGAGCTGTTTTTT. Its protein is CSVWGGELFF.

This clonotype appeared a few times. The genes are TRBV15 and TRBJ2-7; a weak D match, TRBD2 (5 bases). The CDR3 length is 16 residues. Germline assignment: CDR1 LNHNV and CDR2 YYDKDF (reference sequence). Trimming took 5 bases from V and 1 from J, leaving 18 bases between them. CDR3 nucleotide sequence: TGTGCCACCAGCGAGGAGGATGCGGGCCCGTCCTACGAGCAGTACTTC. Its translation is CATSEEDAGPSYEQYF.

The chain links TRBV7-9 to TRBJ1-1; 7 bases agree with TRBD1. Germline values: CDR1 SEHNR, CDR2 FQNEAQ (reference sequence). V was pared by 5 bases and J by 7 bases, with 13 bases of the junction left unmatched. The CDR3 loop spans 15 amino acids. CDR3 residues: CASSGIGTERFEAFF. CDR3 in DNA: TGTGCCAGCAGCGGAATCGGGACAGAGCGCTTTGAAGCTTTCTTT. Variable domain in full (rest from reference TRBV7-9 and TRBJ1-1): DTGVSQNPRHKITKRGQNVTFRCDPISEHNRLYWYRQTLGQGPEFLTYFQNEAQLEKSRLLSDRFSAERPKGSFSTLEIQRTEQGDSAMYLCASSGIGTERFEAFFGQGTRLTVV.

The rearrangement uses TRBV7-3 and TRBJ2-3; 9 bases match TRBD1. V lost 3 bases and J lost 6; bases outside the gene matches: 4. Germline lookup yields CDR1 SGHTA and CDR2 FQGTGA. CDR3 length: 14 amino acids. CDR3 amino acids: CASSFGTGSDTQYF. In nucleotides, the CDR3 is TGTGCCAGCAGCTTCGGGACAGGGAGCGATACGCAGTATTTT.

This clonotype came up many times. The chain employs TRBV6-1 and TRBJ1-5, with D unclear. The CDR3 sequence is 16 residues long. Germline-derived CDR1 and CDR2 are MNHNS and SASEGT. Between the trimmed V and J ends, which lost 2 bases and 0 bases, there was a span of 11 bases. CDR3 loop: CASSEFTPYSNQPQHF. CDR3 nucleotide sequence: TGTGCCAGCAGTGAATTTACACCCTATAGCAATCAGCCCCAGCATTTT.

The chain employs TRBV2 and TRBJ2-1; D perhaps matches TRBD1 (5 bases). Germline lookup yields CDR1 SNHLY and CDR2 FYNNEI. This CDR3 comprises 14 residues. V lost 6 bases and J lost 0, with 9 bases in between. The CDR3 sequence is CASRVDSSYNEQFF. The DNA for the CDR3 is TGTGCCAGCAGGGTCGACAGCTCCTACAATGAGCAGTTCTTC.

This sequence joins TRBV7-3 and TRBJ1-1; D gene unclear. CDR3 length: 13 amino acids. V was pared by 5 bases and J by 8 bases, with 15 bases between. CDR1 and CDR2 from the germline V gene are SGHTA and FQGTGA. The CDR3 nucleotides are TGTGCCAGCAGCCCGTTGTCGGGTCAGGAAGCTTTCTTT. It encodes CASSPLSGQEAFF.

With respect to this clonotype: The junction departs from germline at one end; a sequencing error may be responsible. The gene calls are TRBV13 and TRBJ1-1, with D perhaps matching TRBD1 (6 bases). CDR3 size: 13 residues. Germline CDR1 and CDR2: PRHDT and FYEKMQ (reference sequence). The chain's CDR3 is CAGSTGQKPEAFF. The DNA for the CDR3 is TGTGCCGGCAGCACCGGACAGAAGCCTGAAGCTTTCTTT.